This TCR beta chain was sequenced during a study of T cell responses to AZD1222 COVID-19 vaccine. Study-wide results and limits: White British ancestry dominated among donors, who included more females, and clonal diversity was possibly underestimated. Two AZD1222 administrations were followed by greater Spike-specific TCR breadth and depth. Vaccine-associated CD4 TCRs ranged over spike, dominating at 160-218 and 743-854. A reported finding is that nearly half of spike-specific TCRs target unmutated variant regions.

This clone was picked up one time. Its antigen is unknown. Looked up from germline, CDR1 is SGHVS and CDR2 is FQNEAQ. The CDR3 runs to 14 residues. The V end was cut by 3 bases, the J end by 4 bases, with 12 bases between. Clones were read by immunoSEQ multiplex PCR, and TCRdb kept only the in-frame ones, dropping some. This table holds 140,000 or so clones, about 88% found once. The clonotype originates from an adult who received the AZD1222 COVID-19 vaccine. Sequenced material: peripheral blood, taken 28 days after the second AZD1222 dose. The chain recombines TRBV7-8 with TRBJ1-1; D is ambiguous. The DNA of the CDR3 is TGTGCCAGCAGCTTGGGGTGGCAGAGCACTGAAGCTTTCTTT. This gives the protein CASSLGWQSTEAFF.